This T cell receptor beta chain appears in the sequencing data of a study of cytomegalovirus exposure and HLA in healthy donors. The overall study: For the approximately 430 genotyped donors, about 79% fell within the Caucasian-associated ancestry cluster. Broader study findings: From TCR beta sequences, most subjects' HLA-A and HLA-B alleles were reportedly predicted accurately.

This donor has no recorded CMV serostatus. Only a few counts were recorded for this clone. The antigen is undetermined. With V trimmed by 2 bases and J by 4 bases, 2 bases remained unmatched. CDR1 is MNHNS, CDR2 SASEGT, per germline. There are 15 residues in the CDR3. PCR involved 60 Vbeta and 13 Jbeta primers. Only in-frame clones appear in the TCRdb table, and some are missing; sequencing was by immunoSEQ multiplex PCR. The table records around 150,000 clones, 79% of them present only once. The clonotype comes from a human donor in good health. The rearrangement joins TRBV6-1 to TRBJ2-3; 11 bases agree with TRBD2. Sequencing was done on a sample of PBMCs. The CDR3, as DNA: TGTGCCAGCAGTGAACTAGCGGGGGGCTCAGATACGCAGTATTTT. The encoded protein is CASSELAGGSDTQYF.